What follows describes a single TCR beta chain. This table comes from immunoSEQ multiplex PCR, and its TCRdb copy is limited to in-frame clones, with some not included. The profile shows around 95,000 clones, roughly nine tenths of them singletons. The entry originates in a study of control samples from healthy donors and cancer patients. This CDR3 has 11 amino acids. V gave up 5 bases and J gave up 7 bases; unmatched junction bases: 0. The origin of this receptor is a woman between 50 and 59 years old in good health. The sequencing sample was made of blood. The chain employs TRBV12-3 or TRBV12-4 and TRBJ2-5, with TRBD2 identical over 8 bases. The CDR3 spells CASSRGGTQYF. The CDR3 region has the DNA TGTGCCAGCAGTCGGGGGGGGACCCAGTACTTC.